One and the same sample provided the 5 T cell receptor beta chains below, sequenced in a study of blood T cell repertoires in COVID-19. Clones were read by immunoSEQ multiplex PCR, and TCRdb kept only the in-frame ones, dropping some. The sample holds some 220,000 clones; roughly 80% are singletons and the top ten take 7.2%. The sample taken for sequencing was peripheral blood. Receptor source: a woman aged 70-85 years with acute or convalescent COVID-19.

This chain links TRBV7-2 with TRBJ2-2, with D maybe TRBD1 (5 bases). V was clipped by 5 bases and J by 4 bases, with 17 bases between them. Germline-derived CDR1 and CDR2 are SGHTA and FQGNSA. CDR3 length: 16 residues. The CDR3 sequence: CASSPLRAGSTGELFF. The DNA of the CDR3 is TGTGCCAGCAGCCCCTTAAGGGCAGGGTCCACCGGGGAGCTGTTTTTT.

This clone was counted a few times. The rearrangement links TRBV7-3 to TRBJ2-1; no definite D call. The CDR3 totals 14 residues. Germline CDR1 and CDR2: SGHTA and FQGTGA. V lost 2 bases and J lost 4, with 9 bases in between. CDR3 loop: CASSLGPEYNEQFF. Written as DNA, the CDR3 is TGTGCCAGCAGCTTAGGGCCAGAATACAATGAGCAGTTCTTC.

This chain connects TRBV7-8 to TRBJ1-2, with 8 bases lining up with TRBD1. The CDR3 sequence is 13 residues long. The germline gives CDR1 SGHVS, CDR2 FQNEAQ. The V segment lost 5 bases and the J segment 8 bases; nucleotides outside the gene matches: 7. The CDR3: CASSPRTGIGYTF. The CDR3 DNA is TGTGCCAGCAGCCCGAGGACAGGGATAGGCTACACCTTC.

This clone was found a few times. This rearrangement joins TRBV30 to TRBJ1-6; 7 positions match TRBD1. Per germline, CDR1 GTSNPN and CDR2 SVGIG (reference sequence). The trim removed 4 bases at V and 6 bases at J, leaving 0 bases unmatched. The CDR3 sequence is 12 residues long. The CDR3 loop is CAWTGGNSPLHF. DNA of the CDR3: TGTGCCTGGACAGGGGGTAATTCACCCCTCCACTTT.

The chain couples TRBV19 to TRBJ2-7; 7 nucleotides agree with TRBD2. Trimming took 6 bases from V and 4 from J; bases not matched to a gene: 3. Germline values: CDR1 LNHDA, CDR2 SQIVND (reference sequence). This CDR3 has 12 residues. The CDR3 reads CASSDGGYEQYV. The CDR3 coding sequence is TGTGCCAGTAGCGACGGGGGGTACGAGCAGTACGTC.